One and the same sample provided the 30 T cell receptor beta chains below, sequenced in a study of blood T cell repertoires in COVID-19. Generated by immunoSEQ multiplex PCR, the TCRdb table keeps only in-frame clones and is missing some. The table has 90,000 to 100,000 clones, approximately 84% seen once; the top ten hold 10%. The sequenced sample was peripheral blood. Receptors originate from a man between 65 and 85 years old with acute or convalescent COVID-19.

This clone was detected a few times. This chain links TRBV6-5 with TRBJ1-1; possible D gene TRBD1, 6 bases. From germline, CDR1 is MNHEY and CDR2 SVGAGI. This CDR3 has 13 amino acids. Trimming took off 6 bases at V and 4 bases at J, with 12 bases between the two ends. The CDR3: CASRPQGTTEAFF. The CDR3 DNA is TGTGCCAGCAGGCCACAGGGAACCACTGAAGCTTTCTTT.

Here the CDR3 DNA reads TGTGCCAGCAGCCTAAGACAGGGCTACGAGCAGTACTTC. Translating gives CASSLRQGYEQYF. The V gene is TRBV6-5, the J gene TRBJ2-7; TRBD1 matches at 7 bases. Germline CDR1 is MNHEY and CDR2 is SVGAGI. V lost 6 bases to trimming and J lost 3 bases; unmatched junction nucleotides: 5. The CDR3 runs to 13 residues.

The chain has TRBV7-3 and TRBJ2-1; TRBD1 aligns across 8 bases. The J segment lost 8 bases and the V segment lost 5 bases, leaving 14 bases of the junction unmatched. The CDR3 covers 16 residues. Looked up from germline, CDR1 is SGHTA and CDR2 is FQGTGA. The CDR3 loop reads CASSLSTGGFSDEQFF. Here the CDR3 DNA reads TGTGCCAGCAGCCTTTCCACAGGGGGTTTTTCGGATGAGCAGTTCTTC.

The V and J genes are TRBV7-8 and TRBJ2-1, with 10 bases matching TRBD2. J gave up 0 bases and V 5 bases, and 7 bases lay outside the gene matches. This CDR3 is built from 17 residues. Germline-derived CDR1 and CDR2 are SGHVS and FQNEAQ. CDR3 DNA: TGTGCCAGCAGCCACATTCCTAGCGGGAGCTCCTACAATGAGCAGTTCTTC. It is translated as CASSHIPSGSSYNEQFF.

This chain links TRBV4-3 with TRBJ2-7, with 11 bases that match TRBD2. The germline CDR1 and CDR2 sequences are LGHNA and YSLEER. The CDR3 has 15 amino acids. The V gene end was trimmed by 3 bases and the J gene end by 4 bases; junction bases not matched to a gene: 5. CDR3 in amino acids: CASSHGTSGSYEQYF. CDR3 DNA sequence: TGCGCCAGCAGCCACGGGACTAGCGGATCATACGAGCAGTACTTC.

The chain has TRBV20-1 and TRBJ2-5; D not resolved. Germline loops: CDR1 DFQATT, CDR2 SNEGSKA (reference sequence). This CDR3 contains 10 residues. V lost 6 bases and J lost 4, with 6 bases in between. This CDR3 reads CSAKLETQYF. In DNA form, the CDR3 reads TGCAGTGCAAAACTAGAGACCCAGTACTTC.

V and J are TRBV10-3 and TRBJ2-1; 9 bases are shared with TRBD2. This CDR3 comprises 13 residues. In germline, CDR1 is ENHRY, CDR2 SYGVKD. V gave up 6 bases and J gave up 8 bases; unmatched junction bases: 5. The CDR3 sequence: CAIRTSGLYEQFF. CDR3 bases: TGTGCCATCAGGACTAGCGGTTTATATGAGCAGTTCTTC.

The J gene is TRBJ2-1, the V gene TRBV5-1; 9 bases match TRBD1. CDR3 length: 14 amino acids. Germline CDR1 reads SGHRS; CDR2 reads YFSETQ. V dropped 4 bases and J dropped 7; count of bases not matched to a gene: 6. As DNA, the CDR3 is TGCGCCAGCAGCCTAAGACAGGGGGTTAATGAGCAGTTCTTC. Its protein product is CASSLRQGVNEQFF.

The V and J genes are TRBV19 and TRBJ1-1; tentative D call: TRBD1 (5 bases). V lost 5 bases and J 0 bases, leaving 16 bases between the germline ends. The CDR3 has 16 residues. Germline-derived CDR1 and CDR2 are LNHDA and SQIVND (reference sequence). CDR3 nucleotide sequence: TGTGCCAGTAGTCCCCTCAGGGTCAGGATGAACACTGAAGCTTTCTTT. Translated, it gives CASSPLRVRMNTEAFF.

The chain carries TRBV14 and TRBJ1-4; D is undetermined. The CDR3 loop spans 15 amino acids. Deletions cut 5 bases from V and 0 bases from J, with 10 bases between. Germline-derived CDR1 and CDR2 are SGHDN and FVKESK. The CDR3 DNA sequence: TGTGCCAGCAGCTATACACCTGCAACTAATGAAAAACTGTTTTTT. Translating it yields CASSYTPATNEKLFF.

The chain has TRBV30 and TRBJ1-1; TRBD1 aligns across 11 bases. The germline V gene encodes CDR1 GTSNPN and CDR2 SVGIG (reference sequence). V was pared by 4 bases and J by 0 bases, with 7 bases of the junction left unmatched. This CDR3 is built from 16 residues. In DNA form, the CDR3 reads TGTGCCTGGACTCTAGGGACAGGGGGATTGAACACTGAAGCTTTCTTT. It is translated as CAWTLGTGGLNTEAFF.

J is TRBJ1-5 and V is TRBV3-1 (or the pseudogene TRBV3-2), with TRBD1 as a possible D gene (5 bases). Deletions cut 0 bases from V and 1 base from J, with 10 bases between. The CDR3 extends over 16 amino acids. Germline V gene sequence: CDR1 LGHDT, CDR2 YNNKEL (reference sequence). The CDR3 loop reads CASSQDRGVSNQPQHF. The CDR3 DNA reads TGTGCCAGCAGCCAAGATCGGGGGGTAAGCAATCAGCCCCAGCATTTT.

The chain combines TRBV30 with TRBJ1-2; perhaps TRBD1 as D (6 bases). Deletions cut 4 bases from V and 4 bases from J, with 7 bases between. The CDR3 is made up of 11 amino acids. CDR1 and CDR2 (germline): GTSNPN, SVGIG (reference sequence). In DNA form, the CDR3 reads TGTGCCTGGACAGGGGCCTATGGCTACACCTTC. It encodes CAWTGAYGYTF. The full variable domain, completed using reference TRBV30 and TRBJ1-2, is SQTIHQWPATLVQPVGSPLSLECTVEGTSNPNLYWYRQAAGRGLQLLFYSVGIGQISSEVPQNLSASRPQDRQFILSSKKLLLSDSGFYLCAWTGAYGYTFGSGTRLTVV.

This clone was found a few times. This chain uses TRBV7-8 with TRBJ1-6, with D possibly matching TRBD1 (6 bases). In germline, CDR1 is SGHVS, CDR2 FQNEAQ. This CDR3 spans 17 amino acids. The V end lost 5 bases, the J end lost 0 bases, and 14 bases lay between the germline ends. Written as DNA, the CDR3 is TGTGCCAGCAGCCCACCCGACAGGAGCTCCTATAATTCACCCCTCCACTTT. Translation gives CASSPPDRSSYNSPLHF.

The chain couples TRBV5-4 to TRBJ2-7, with TRBD1 matching over 9 bases. Germline trimming cut 4 bases from V and 7 bases from J; bases unmatched to any gene: 6. This CDR3 contains 13 residues. The germline V gene encodes CDR1 SGHNT and CDR2 YYREEE (reference sequence). CDR3 nucleotides: TGTGCCAGCAGCCTACAGGGGGCGGAGGAGCAGTACTTC. Its translation is CASSLQGAEEQYF.

The CDR3 DNA follows: TGTGCCAGCAGCTTAGTATCTTCCGAGCAGTACTTC. Protein sequence: CASSLVSSEQYF. The chain links TRBV7-2 to TRBJ2-7; D uncertain. Germline CDR1 and CDR2: SGHTA and FQGNSA. The CDR3 is 12 residues long. V was clipped by 1 base and J by 6 bases, with 7 bases between them.

This clone was detected once. This chain uses TRBV6-2 or TRBV6-3 with TRBJ1-2; D remains unclear. The CDR3 consists of 15 residues. Germline V gene sequence: CDR1 MNHEY, CDR2 SVGEGT. V lost 5 bases, J lost 0 bases, and 13 bases lay in between. DNA of the CDR3: TGTGCCAGCAGTAAAATGGGCAGCTCTAACTATGGCTACACCTTC. It is translated as CASSKMGSSNYGYTF.

The genes are TRBV20-1 and TRBJ2-7; TRBD1 matches at 10 bases. V was clipped by 3 bases and J by 5 bases; unmatched bases: 7. Germline CDR1 reads DFQATT; CDR2 reads SNEGSKA (reference sequence). This CDR3 has 14 amino acids. The CDR3 DNA reads as TGCAGTGCTAGTAGCGGACAGGGGGTCGACGAGCAGTACTTC. It yields the protein CSASSGQGVDEQYF.

The chain recombines TRBV9 with TRBJ1-2; D possibly corresponds to TRBD1 (6 bases). The CDR3 length is 13 residues. The germline V gene encodes CDR1 SGDLS and CDR2 YYNGEE. V lost 0 bases and J 7 bases, leaving 10 bases between the germline ends. The CDR3 DNA reads as TGTGCCAGCAGCGTAGCAGGGGCGTCTGGCTACACCTTC. It yields the protein CASSVAGASGYTF. Full variable domain (outside the CDR3, taken from reference TRBV9 and TRBJ1-2): DSGVTQTPKHLITATGQRVTLRCSPRSGDLSVYWYQQSLDQGLQFLIQYYNGEERAKGNILERFSAQQFPDLHSELNLSSLELGDSALYFCASSVAGASGYTFGSGTRLTVV.

The rearrangement joins TRBV6-2 or TRBV6-3 to TRBJ2-1; a weak D match, TRBD1 (6 bases). The length of the CDR3 is 12 residues. Trimming stripped 5 bases from V and 14 bases from J, with 16 bases between. The germline V gene has CDR1 MNHEY and CDR2 SVGEGT. The CDR3 is CASSRDTLRKFF. As DNA, the CDR3 is TGTGCCAGCAGTCGGGACACCCTAAGAAAGTTCTTC.

DNA for the CDR3: TGTGCCAGCAGCTTTACGTCAGGGAGGGAAAAACTGTTTTTT. It specifies CASSFTSGREKLFF. This sequence joins TRBV7-6 and TRBJ1-4; the D gene is possibly TRBD1 (5 bases). From germline, CDR1 is SGHVS and CDR2 FNYEAQ. This CDR3 has 14 amino acids. V lost 3 bases and J 8 bases, leaving 13 bases between the germline ends.

With respect to this clone: In the same sample, other DNA sequences code for this CDR3. The chain has TRBV20-1 and TRBJ2-1; D gene uncertain. The CDR3 length is 11 residues. The V gene lost 1 base and the J gene lost 6 bases, with 4 bases spanning the gap. Looked up from germline, CDR1 is DFQATT and CDR2 is SNEGSKA (reference sequence). The CDR3 loop reads CSARASNEQFF. The CDR3 nucleotides read TGCAGTGCTAGAGCTAGCAATGAGCAGTTCTTC.

This chain connects TRBV30 to TRBJ2-3; D might be TRBD2 (6 bases). This CDR3 comprises 13 residues. V was cut by 5 bases and J by 1 base, with 10 bases left in between. CDR1 GTSNPN and CDR2 SVGIG come from the germline V gene (reference sequence). The DNA of the CDR3 is TGTGCCTGGCGGGGGACCGGCACAGATACGCAGTATTTT. Translated, it gives CAWRGTGTDTQYF.

The CDR3 loop is CASSRPDRVYGYTF. The CDR3 bases are TGTGCCAGCAGCAGACCGGACAGGGTCTATGGCTACACCTTC. The chain is built from TRBV11-2 and TRBJ1-2, with 8 bases lining up with TRBD1. This CDR3 spans 14 amino acids. V was clipped by 5 bases and J by 4 bases; unmatched bases: 6. From germline, CDR1 is SGHAT and CDR2 FQNNGV.

This chain joins TRBV10-2 and TRBJ2-1; TRBD2 matches at 8 bases. Germline values: CDR1 WSHSY, CDR2 SAAADI. The CDR3 contains 15 residues. V shed 3 bases and J 3 bases; nucleotides not matched to a gene: 4. CDR3 region: CASSDQRGSYNEQFF. DNA of the CDR3: TGCGCCAGCAGTGATCAGCGGGGGAGCTACAATGAGCAGTTCTTC.

The rearrangement joins TRBV19 to TRBJ2-7, with D possibly being TRBD1 (5 bases). V lost 4 bases and J lost 3, with 13 bases in between. CDR1 is LNHDA and CDR2 is SQIVND in the germline V gene (reference sequence). This CDR3 is built from 14 residues. The CDR3 DNA reads TGTGCCAGTAGTAGGGCAGGGATTTTCTACGAGCAGTACTTC. Its translation is CASSRAGIFYEQYF.

The chain links TRBV9 to TRBJ1-5, with 11 bases aligning to TRBD1. Germline V lookup: CDR1 SGDLS, CDR2 YYNGEE. CDR3 length: 15 residues. V shed 3 bases, J shed 7 bases, and the junction held 6 bases outside the gene matches. CDR3 nucleotide sequence: TGTGCCAGCAGCGCCGGGACAGGGGGTAGCCAGCCCCAGCATTTT. Amino acid sequence: CASSAGTGGSQPQHF.

This clone was detected a few times. The chain is built from TRBV6-2 or TRBV6-3 and TRBJ1-5; a possible D gene is TRBD1 (6 bases). This CDR3 is 15 amino acids long. V dropped 6 bases and J dropped 0 bases, with 12 bases sitting between them. The V gene's germline CDR1 is MNHEY and CDR2 SVGEGT. In DNA form, the CDR3 reads TGTGCCAGCAGCCGTCAGGGACATAGCAATCAGCCCCAGCATTTT. This codes for CASSRQGHSNQPQHF.

The CDR3 sequence: CAISDSTSGSTDTQYF. DNA for the CDR3: TGTGCCATCAGTGACTCCACTAGCGGGTCCACAGATACGCAGTATTTT. This rearrangement joins TRBV10-3 to TRBJ2-3, with TRBD2 matching over 9 bases. Trimming cost V 3 bases and J 2 bases; bases outside gene matches: 6. The CDR3 extends over 16 amino acids. Germline V CDR1 and CDR2: ENHRY, SYGVKD.

In its sample, this clone was seen a few times. This chain uses TRBV7-9 with TRBJ2-5; TRBD1 is a possible D gene (7 bases). Trimming left V 4 bases short and J 3 bases short, with 9 bases between. The CDR3 length is 13 residues. Per the germline V gene, CDR1 is SEHNR and CDR2 is FQNEAQ (reference sequence). Here the CDR3 reads CASSSRGEETQYF. As DNA, the CDR3 is TGTGCCAGCAGCTCCAGGGGGGAAGAGACCCAGTACTTC.